A single sample is the source of the 21 T cell receptor beta chains below, sequenced in a study of memory CD4+ T cells and cytomegalovirus serostatus. The sort gate was single viable CD3+CD4+CD8-CD45RO+ cells for memory CD4+ T cells. Repertoires were generated with immunoSEQ multiplex PCR, while TCRdb's copy carries only in-frame clones and drops some. The sample consists of about 62,000 clones, approximately 80% of them appearing once. The material sequenced was memory CD4+ T cells from blood. All receptors come from an adult in good health and CMV-seropositive.

The rearrangement links TRBV7-3 to TRBJ2-2, with TRBD2 identical over 7 bases. Germline V gene sequence: CDR1 SGHTA, CDR2 FQGTGA. CDR3 length equals 15 residues. Unmatched junction bases numbered 5, after V lost 6 bases and J lost 1 base. CDR3 protein: CASRKTGGNTGELFF. The CDR3 DNA sequence: TGTGCCAGCAGGAAAACGGGGGGGAACACCGGGGAGCTGTTTTTT.

The chain couples TRBV5-5 to TRBJ1-2; possibly TRBD1 for D (5 bases). The germline gives CDR1 SGHKS, CDR2 YYEKEE (reference sequence). The CDR3 spans 15 residues. V gave up 2 bases and J gave up 2 bases, with 13 bases separating them. CDR3 protein: CASSFTGQPNYGYTF. CDR3 DNA sequence: TGTGCCAGCAGCTTCACGGGGCAGCCCAACTATGGCTACACCTTC.

The chain joins TRBV5-5 to TRBJ1-6; no definite D call. The V gene's germline CDR1 is SGHKS and CDR2 YYEKEE (reference sequence). V was cut by 2 bases and J by 4 bases, with 13 bases left in between. This CDR3 region has 16 residues. CDR3 loop: CASSLGQRSYNSPLHF. The CDR3 DNA is TGTGCCAGCAGCTTAGGGCAGAGATCATATAATTCACCCCTCCACTTT.

The chain couples TRBV14 to TRBJ1-3; 8 bases align to TRBD1. V shed 5 bases and J 8 bases; nucleotides not matched to a gene: 8. The CDR3 has 14 residues. Germline V gene lookup returns CDR1 SGHDN and CDR2 FVKESK. CDR3 amino acids: CASSSMDRVDTIYF. DNA for the CDR3: TGTGCCAGCAGCTCTATGGACAGGGTTGACACCATATATTTT.

The chain carries TRBV9 and TRBJ1-1; D remains ambiguous. V was cut by 0 bases and J by 0 bases, with 6 bases left in between. The V gene's germline CDR1 is SGDLS and CDR2 YYNGEE. CDR3 length equals 14 residues. CDR3: CASSVDSLNTEAFF. CDR3 DNA sequence: TGTGCCAGCAGCGTAGACAGTCTGAACACTGAAGCTTTCTTT.

The table lists this clone with a few counts. The rearrangement links TRBV28 to TRBJ2-7; no clear D. From germline, CDR1 is MDHEN and CDR2 SYDVKM. CDR3 length equals 15 residues. The V end lost 5 bases, the J end lost 6 bases, and 20 bases lay between the germline ends. CDR3 region: CASSLMTRRQPEQYF. The DNA for the CDR3 is TGTGCCAGCAGTCTCATGACCCGAAGGCAGCCCGAGCAGTACTTC.

This clone was counted once. The chain combines TRBV5-1 with TRBJ1-1, with D possibly TRBD1 on 6 matching bases. This CDR3 comprises 15 residues. Trimming pared 4 bases from V and 2 bases from J, leaving 15 bases between. Germline assignment: CDR1 SGHRS and CDR2 YFSETQ. The CDR3, as DNA: TGCGCCAGCAGCCCGCGGGGGGCGGGTAACACTGAAGCTTTCTTT. Protein: CASSPRGAGNTEAFF. The whole variable domain, remainder taken from reference TRBV5-1 and TRBJ1-1, is KAGVTQTPRYLIKTRGQQVTLSCSPISGHRSVSWYQQTPGQGLQFLFEYFSETQRNKGNFPGRFSGRQFSNSRSEMNVSTLELGDSALYLCASSPRGAGNTEAFFGQGTRLTVV.

The chain joins TRBV10-3 to TRBJ2-3; D call uncertain. Germline CDR1 is ENHRY and CDR2 is SYGVKD. The CDR3 consists of 12 residues. V shed 4 bases and J shed 2 bases, with 4 bases lying between them. As DNA, the CDR3 is TGTGCCATCAGTGGGACCACAGATACGCAGTATTTT. Translated, it gives CAISGTTDTQYF.

The genes are TRBV7-2 and TRBJ2-4; perhaps D is TRBD1 or TRBD2 (5 bases each). Between the trimmed V and J ends, which lost 5 bases and 4 bases, there was a span of 18 bases. The CDR3 is made up of 16 amino acids. The germline V gene encodes CDR1 SGHTA and CDR2 FQGNSA. In DNA, the CDR3 is TGTGCCAGCAGCCCCGGGGCAGGGTTGGGAAAAAACATTCAGTACTTC. Translated, it gives CASSPGAGLGKNIQYF.

The chain combines TRBV5-1 with TRBJ2-3, with D unclear. Trimming shortened V by 4 bases and J by 4 bases, and 22 bases separated the two germline ends. This CDR3 contains 17 residues. CDR1 and CDR2 from the germline V gene are SGHRS and YFSETQ. The CDR3 DNA reads as TGCGCCAGCAGCGCCTCCCCGGCCGGCCTTCGTGCAGATACGCAGTATTTT. It encodes CASSASPAGLRADTQYF. Full variable domain (missing parts from reference TRBV5-1 and TRBJ2-3): KAGVTQTPRYLIKTRGQQVTLSCSPISGHRSVSWYQQTPGQGLQFLFEYFSETQRNKGNFPGRFSGRQFSNSRSEMNVSTLELGDSALYLCASSASPAGLRADTQYFGPGTRLTVL.

The CDR3 sequence is CASSSLGLATDTQYF. DNA of the CDR3: TGTGCCAGCAGCTCCCTCGGACTAGCGACAGATACGCAGTATTTT. This chain uses TRBV11-3 with TRBJ2-3; 9 bases are a match to TRBD2. Germline-derived CDR1 and CDR2 are SGHNT and YENEEA. Trimming removed 4 bases from V and 3 bases from J; junction bases left unmatched: 5. CDR3 length equals 15 residues.

CDR3 amino acids: CSVEPLMGDEQFF. The CDR3 region has the DNA TGCAGCGTTGAACCCCTTATGGGGGATGAGCAGTTCTTC. This chain joins TRBV29-1 and TRBJ2-1; the D gene could be TRBD1 or TRBD2 (5 bases each). In germline, CDR1 is SQVTM, CDR2 ANQGSEA. The V gene lost 2 bases and the J gene lost 8 bases, with 13 bases spanning the gap. This CDR3 is built from 13 residues.

Only a few counts were recorded for this clone. The CDR3 DNA follows: TGTGCCAGCAGCTTCACTTCAGCGCGCTCTGGAAACACCATATATTTT. This codes for CASSFTSARSGNTIYF. This sequence joins TRBV11-2 and TRBJ1-3; D gene ambiguous. The CDR3 has 16 amino acids. CDR1 SGHAT and CDR2 FQNNGV come from the germline V gene. Trimming pared 3 bases from V and 0 bases from J, leaving 12 bases between.

The chain has TRBV6-5 and TRBJ2-7; TRBD2 matches 7 bases. The V and J ends lost 2 bases and 3 bases, in that order; junction bases with no gene match: 1. Per the germline V gene, CDR1 is MNHEY and CDR2 is SVGAGI. The CDR3 consists of 13 residues. DNA of the CDR3: TGTGCCAGCAGTTACAGGGAGGGCTACGAGCAGTACTTC. Translation: CASSYREGYEQYF.

This clone came up a few times. The rearrangement links TRBV2 to TRBJ2-5, with TRBD2 matching over 12 bases. The CDR3 contains 16 residues. CDR1 is SNHLY, CDR2 FYNNEI, per germline. The J segment lost 6 bases and the V segment lost 6 bases, leaving 11 bases of the junction unmatched. The CDR3 here is CASSPGTSGPLKTQYF. The CDR3 DNA reads as TGTGCCAGCAGCCCCGGGACTAGCGGGCCGCTGAAGACCCAGTACTTC.

This clone was detected once. The chain carries TRBV4-1 and TRBJ2-5, with D maybe TRBD1 (6 bases). Trimming cost V 3 bases and J 4 bases, with 15 bases left between them. The CDR3 totals 15 residues. Germline CDR1 is MGHRA and CDR2 is YSYEKL. The CDR3: CASSQEPGQRETQYF. Here the CDR3 DNA reads TGCGCCAGCAGCCAGGAACCGGGACAACGAGAGACCCAGTACTTC.

The chain carries TRBV5-1 and TRBJ1-1; D gene unclear. CDR3 size: 18 residues. V was shortened by 2 bases and J by 0 bases, with 20 bases between the two germline ends. In germline, CDR1 is SGHRS, CDR2 YFSETQ. CDR3 bases: TGCGCCAGCAGCTTTCTATCATCCGGGAGCATCATGAACACTGAAGCTTTCTTT. Translating gives CASSFLSSGSIMNTEAFF.

This chain links TRBV9 with TRBJ1-4; possibly TRBD1 for D (6 bases). Trimming removed 0 bases at V and 7 bases at J, with 13 bases between. The CDR3 runs to 15 residues. CDR1 SGDLS and CDR2 YYNGEE come from the germline V gene. In DNA form, the CDR3 reads TGTGCCAGCAGCGTAGCATGGGGGCAGGGTGAAAAACTGTTTTTT. Its translation: CASSVAWGQGEKLFF.

The chain recombines TRBV29-1 with TRBJ2-7, with 11 bases fitting TRBD1. Germline V gene sequence: CDR1 SQVTM, CDR2 ANQGSEA. V was clipped by 6 bases and J by 0 bases; unmatched bases: 7. The CDR3 covers 15 residues. The CDR3 protein is CSVGQGGRSSYEQYF. The CDR3 DNA reads TGCAGCGTGGGACAGGGGGGGAGAAGCTCCTACGAGCAGTACTTC.

This clone occurred a few times. The rearrangement joins TRBV9 to TRBJ2-3; 11 bases line up with TRBD2. The CDR3 has 16 amino acids. The junction had 2 bases not matched to a gene; V was cut back by 0 bases and J by 2 bases. Germline V CDR1 and CDR2: SGDLS, YYNGEE. The DNA for the CDR3 is TGTGCCAGCAGCGTAGGTAGCGGGGGGGCCACAGATACGCAGTATTTT. Amino acids: CASSVGSGGATDTQYF.

This sequence joins TRBV4-1 and TRBJ1-4; TRBD1 aligns across 9 bases. Germline assignment: CDR1 MGHRA and CDR2 YSYEKL. The CDR3 runs 15 residues. V shed 4 bases, J shed 8 bases, and the junction held 8 bases outside the gene matches. CDR3 residues: CASSPRGTGNEKLFF. In DNA form, the CDR3 reads TGCGCCAGCAGCCCTAGGGGGACAGGGAACGAAAAACTGTTTTTT.